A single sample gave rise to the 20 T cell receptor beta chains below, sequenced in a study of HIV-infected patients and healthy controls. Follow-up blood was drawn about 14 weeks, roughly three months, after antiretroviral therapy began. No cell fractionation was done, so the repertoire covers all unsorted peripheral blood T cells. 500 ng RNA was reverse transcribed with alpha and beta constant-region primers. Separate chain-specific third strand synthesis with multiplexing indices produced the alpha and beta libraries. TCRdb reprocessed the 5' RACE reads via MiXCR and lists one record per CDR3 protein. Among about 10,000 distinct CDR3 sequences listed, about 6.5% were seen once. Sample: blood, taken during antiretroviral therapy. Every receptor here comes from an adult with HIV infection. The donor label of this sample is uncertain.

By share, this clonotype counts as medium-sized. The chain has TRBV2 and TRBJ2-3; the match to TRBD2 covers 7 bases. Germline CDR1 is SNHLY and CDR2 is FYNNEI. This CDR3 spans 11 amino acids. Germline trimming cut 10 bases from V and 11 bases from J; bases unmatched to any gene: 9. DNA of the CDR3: TGTGCCACCGCGGGAGCGGCTGGGCAGTATTTT. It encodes CATAGAAGQYF.

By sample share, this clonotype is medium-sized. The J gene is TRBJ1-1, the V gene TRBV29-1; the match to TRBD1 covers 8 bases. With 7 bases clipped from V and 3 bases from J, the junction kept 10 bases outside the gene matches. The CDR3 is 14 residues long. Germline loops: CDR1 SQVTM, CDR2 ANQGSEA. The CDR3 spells CSARRQGRDTEAFF. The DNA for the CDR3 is TGCAGCGCCCGTCGACAGGGGAGGGACACTGAAGCTTTCTTT.

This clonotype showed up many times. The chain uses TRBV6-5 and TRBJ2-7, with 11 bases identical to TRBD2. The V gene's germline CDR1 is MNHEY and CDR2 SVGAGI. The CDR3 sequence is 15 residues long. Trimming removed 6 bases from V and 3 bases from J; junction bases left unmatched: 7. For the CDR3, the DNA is TGTGCCAGCAGACCCGGGACTAGCGGTTTCTACGAGCAGTACTTC. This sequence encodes CASRPGTSGFYEQYF.

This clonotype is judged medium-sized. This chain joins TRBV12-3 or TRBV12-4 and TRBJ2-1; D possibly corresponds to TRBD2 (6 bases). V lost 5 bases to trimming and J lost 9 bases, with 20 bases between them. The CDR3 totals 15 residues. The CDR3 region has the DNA TGTGCCAGCAGTCCAGCCCAATCGGACGGGGGTGAGCAGTTCTTC. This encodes CASSPAQSDGGEQFF.

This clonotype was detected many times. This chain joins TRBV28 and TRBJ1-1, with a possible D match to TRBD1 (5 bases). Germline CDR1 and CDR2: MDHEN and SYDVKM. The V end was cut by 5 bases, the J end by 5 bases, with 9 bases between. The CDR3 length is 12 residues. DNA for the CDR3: TGTGCCAGCAGTCCGGGGGGGACTGAAGCTTTCTTT. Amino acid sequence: CASSPGGTEAFF.

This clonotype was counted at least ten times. The CDR3 DNA reads TGTGCCAGCCTACTAGCGGGAGGTCACAATGAGCAGTTCTTC. This codes for CASLLAGGHNEQFF. The chain couples TRBV6-1 to TRBJ2-1; 12 nucleotides line up with TRBD2. Germline CDR1 and CDR2: MNHNS and SASEGT. V dropped 8 bases and J dropped 5; count of bases not matched to a gene: 4. CDR3 size: 14 residues.

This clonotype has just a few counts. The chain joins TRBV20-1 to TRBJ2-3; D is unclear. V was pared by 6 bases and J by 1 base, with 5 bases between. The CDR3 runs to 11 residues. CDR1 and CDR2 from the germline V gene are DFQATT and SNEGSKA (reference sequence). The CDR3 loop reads CSAVRTDTQYF. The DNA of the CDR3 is TGCAGTGCGGTTCGCACAGATACGCAGTATTTT.

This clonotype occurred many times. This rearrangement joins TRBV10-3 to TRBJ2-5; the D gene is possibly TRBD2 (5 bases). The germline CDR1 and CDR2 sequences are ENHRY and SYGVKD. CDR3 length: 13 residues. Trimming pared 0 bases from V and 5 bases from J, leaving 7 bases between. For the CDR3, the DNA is TGTGCCATCAGTGAGTCTAGCGTGGAGACCCAGTACTTC. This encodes CAISESSVETQYF.

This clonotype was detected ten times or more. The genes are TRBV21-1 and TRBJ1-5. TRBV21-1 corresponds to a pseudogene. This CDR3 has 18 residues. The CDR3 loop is CASSKIATGRTQNQPQHF. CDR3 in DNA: TGTGCCAGCAGCAAAATCGCCACAGGGAGGACCCAAAATCAGCCCCAGCATTTT.

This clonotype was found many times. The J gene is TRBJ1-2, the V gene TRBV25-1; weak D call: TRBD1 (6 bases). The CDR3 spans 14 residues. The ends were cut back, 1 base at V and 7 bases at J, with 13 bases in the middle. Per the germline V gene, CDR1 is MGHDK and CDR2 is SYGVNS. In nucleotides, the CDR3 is TGTGCCAGCAGTGAATTAGGGGGGCCGGCTGGCTACACCTTC. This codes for CASSELGGPAGYTF.

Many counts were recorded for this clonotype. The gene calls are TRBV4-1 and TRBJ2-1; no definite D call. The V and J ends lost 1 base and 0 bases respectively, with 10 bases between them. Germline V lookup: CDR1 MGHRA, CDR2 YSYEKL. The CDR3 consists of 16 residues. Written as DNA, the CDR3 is TGCGCCAGCAGCCAAGCCGCGTCGAGCTCCTACAATGAGCAGTTCTTC. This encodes CASSQAASSSYNEQFF.

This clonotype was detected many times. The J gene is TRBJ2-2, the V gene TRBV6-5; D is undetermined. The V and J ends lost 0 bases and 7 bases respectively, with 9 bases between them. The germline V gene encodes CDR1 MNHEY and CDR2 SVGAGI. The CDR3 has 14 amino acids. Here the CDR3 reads CASSYSFQLGELFF. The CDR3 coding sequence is TGTGCCAGCAGTTACTCCTTCCAGCTCGGGGAGCTGTTTTTT.

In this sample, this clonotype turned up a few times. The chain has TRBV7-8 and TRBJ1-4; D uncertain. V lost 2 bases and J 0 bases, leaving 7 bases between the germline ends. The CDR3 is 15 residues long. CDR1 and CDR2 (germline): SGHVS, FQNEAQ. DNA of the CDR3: TGTGCCAGCAGCTTATCCTCCGCAACTAATGAAAAACTGTTTTTT. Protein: CASSLSSATNEKLFF.

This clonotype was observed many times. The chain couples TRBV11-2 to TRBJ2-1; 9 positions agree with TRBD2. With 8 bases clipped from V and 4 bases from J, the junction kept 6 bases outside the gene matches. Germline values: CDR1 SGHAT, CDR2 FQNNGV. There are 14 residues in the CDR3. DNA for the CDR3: TGTGCCAGCGGAGAGCGGGAGGTGTACAATGAGCAGTTCTTC. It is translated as CASGEREVYNEQFF.

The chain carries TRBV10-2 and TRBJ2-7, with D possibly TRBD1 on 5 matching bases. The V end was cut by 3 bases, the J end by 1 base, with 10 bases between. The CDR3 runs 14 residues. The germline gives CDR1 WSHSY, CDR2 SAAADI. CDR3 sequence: CASSDWGGSYEQYF. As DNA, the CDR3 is TGCGCCAGCAGTGACTGGGGCGGATCCTACGAGCAGTACTTC.

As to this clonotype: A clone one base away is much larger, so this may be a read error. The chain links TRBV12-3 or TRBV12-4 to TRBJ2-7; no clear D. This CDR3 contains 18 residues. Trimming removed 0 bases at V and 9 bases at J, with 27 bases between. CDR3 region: CASSLAPRFSGPTDGQYF. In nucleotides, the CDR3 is TGTGCCAGCAGTTTAGCCCCCAGATTTTCAGGTCCGACCGACGGGCAGTACTTC.

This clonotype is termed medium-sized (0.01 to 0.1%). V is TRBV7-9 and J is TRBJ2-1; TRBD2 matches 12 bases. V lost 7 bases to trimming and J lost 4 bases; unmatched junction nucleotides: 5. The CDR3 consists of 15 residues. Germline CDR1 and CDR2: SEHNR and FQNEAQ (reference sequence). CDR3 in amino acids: CASTPLAGGYNEQFF. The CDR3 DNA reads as TGTGCCAGCACCCCACTAGCGGGAGGTTACAATGAGCAGTTCTTC. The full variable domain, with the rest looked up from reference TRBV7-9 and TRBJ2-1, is DTGVSQNPRHKITKRGQNVTFRCDPISEHNRLYWYRQTLGQGPEFLTYFQNEAQLEKSRLLSDRFSAERPKGSFSTLEIQRTEQGDSAMYLCASTPLAGGYNEQFFGPGTRLTVL.

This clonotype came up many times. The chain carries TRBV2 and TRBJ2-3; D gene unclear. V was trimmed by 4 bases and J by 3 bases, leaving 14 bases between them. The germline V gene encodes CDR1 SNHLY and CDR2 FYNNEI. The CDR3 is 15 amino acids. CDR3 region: CASSGQARRTDTQYF. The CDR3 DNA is TGTGCCAGCAGTGGGCAGGCCAGGAGAACAGATACGCAGTATTTT.

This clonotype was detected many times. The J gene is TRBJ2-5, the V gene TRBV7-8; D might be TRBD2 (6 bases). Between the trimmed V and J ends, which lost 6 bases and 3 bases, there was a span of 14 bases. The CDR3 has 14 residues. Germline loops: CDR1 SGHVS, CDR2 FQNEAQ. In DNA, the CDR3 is TGTGCCAGCAGTCCAGCCGGGAGAAAAGAGACCCAGTACTTC. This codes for CASSPAGRKETQYF.

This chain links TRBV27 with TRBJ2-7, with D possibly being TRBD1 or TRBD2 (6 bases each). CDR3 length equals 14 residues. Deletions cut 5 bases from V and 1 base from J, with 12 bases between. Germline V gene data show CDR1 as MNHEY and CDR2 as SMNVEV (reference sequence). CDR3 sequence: CASSVTGRSYEQYF. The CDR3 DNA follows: TGTGCCAGCAGTGTCACAGGGAGGTCCTACGAGCAGTACTTC.